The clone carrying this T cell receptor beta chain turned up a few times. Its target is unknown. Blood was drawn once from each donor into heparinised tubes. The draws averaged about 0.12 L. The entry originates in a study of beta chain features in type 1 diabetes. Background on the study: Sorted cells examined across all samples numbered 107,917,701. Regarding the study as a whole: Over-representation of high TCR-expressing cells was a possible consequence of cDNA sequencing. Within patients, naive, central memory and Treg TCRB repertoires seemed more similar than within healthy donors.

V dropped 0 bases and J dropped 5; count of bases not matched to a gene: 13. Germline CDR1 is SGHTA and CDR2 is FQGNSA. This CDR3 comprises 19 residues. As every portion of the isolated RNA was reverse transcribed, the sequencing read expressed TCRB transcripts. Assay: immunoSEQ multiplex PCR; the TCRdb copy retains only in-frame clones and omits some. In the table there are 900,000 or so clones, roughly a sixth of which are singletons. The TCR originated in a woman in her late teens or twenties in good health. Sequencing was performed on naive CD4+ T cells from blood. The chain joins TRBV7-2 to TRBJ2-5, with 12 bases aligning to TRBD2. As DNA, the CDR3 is TGTGCCAGCAGCTTAGCTTCGTCTAGCGGGAGGGCAAATGGTGAGACCCAGTACTTC. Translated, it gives CASSLASSSGRANGETQYF.